Here is one T cell receptor beta chain with its context. No cognate antigen has been identified for it. Base qualities are not at hand, and no much larger clone is one base apart. The data were obtained in a study of regulatory T cells in long-lasting Graves disease listed by TCRdb under 2021. Some background on the complete study: In the newly diagnosed Graves' disease group, patients had been taking antithyroid drugs for less than 3 months. Persistent Graves' disease patients were compared with newly diagnosed Graves' disease patients by peripheral blood TCR sequencing and RNA sequencing. The study took place in China and was registered as a clinical trial. A total of some 33 samples were covered by TCR sequencing, comprising roughly 13 persistent and around 20 newly diagnosed Graves' disease patients. Findings and caveats that apply to the study as a whole: Lower TCR Shannon entropy and fewer highly expanded clones were observed in persistent Graves' disease patients than in newly diagnosed patients, which suggested clonal expansion. Only peripheral blood was studied, because thyroid tissue, the primary lesion, was inaccessible. The small sample size was acknowledged by the authors as a limitation that may reduce accuracy. Persistent patients shared more public clonotypes among themselves (around 3,000) than newly diagnosed patients did (approximately 970). Sequencing and analysis were limited to the TCR beta chain.

The library came from multiplex PCR. Sequenced on an Illumina HiSeq 4000. iRepertoire HTBI primers and Arm-PCR amplification of CDR3 regions were used to construct TCR beta libraries. Gel purification was performed on PCR products prior to sequencing. Per the original workflow: Gene usage analysis of CDR3 amino acid clonotypes relied on the roughly 67 TRBV and 13 to 15 TRBJ segments identified across samples. COPE and FqMerger were used to merge the filtered high-quality paired reads into contigs. BLAST was used to align contigs to IMGT TRBV, TRBD and TRBJ reference genes, and CDR3 was defined according to IMGT. Highly expanded clones were defined as clonotypes with a frequency above 0.1%. Shannon entropy was used to measure repertoire diversity, and the Gini coefficient was used to measure V-J evenness. Clonotypes shared by more than one individual were considered public. TCRdb reprocessing: public reads trimmed at Q25 with fastp, clones called with MiXCR, in-frame beta chains kept. Entries are consolidated by CDR3 protein sequence, retaining the most common genes and DNA. Here the V and J calls rest on TCRdb's processing, not on the authors' analysis. The sample has hundreds of thousands of distinct CDR3 sequences on record, roughly 15% of them singletons. The ten largest make up approximately 18% of the sample.

The sample's time point, from its label and the paper: newly diagnosed GD, antithyroid drugs for less than 3 months. RNA was extracted from PBMCs in TRIzol for both TCR sequencing and RNA sequencing. The diagnosis of Graves' disease was made according to American Thyroid Association guidelines. Patients for the study were recruited at an endocrinology department in Xi'an, China. Each patient gave 7.5 to 10 milliliters of peripheral blood, collected in an EDTA anticoagulant tube. Ficoll Paque Plus density gradient separation was used to isolate PBMCs, and no further T cell sorting was done. An Agilent 2100 Bioanalyzer and agarose gel were used to check RNA quality, while a NanoDrop 2000 measured RNA concentration. The sample was also linked to a second study, of T cells in Graves' hyperthyroidism and ophthalmopathy. Per the second study: Graves' hyperthyroidism was defined as stable when no progression to ophthalmopathy occurred over 18 months of follow-up. Hyperthyroidism patients were aged 18 to 65 years and newly diagnosed, with disease duration of less than 2 months. Exclusion was applied to patients with uncontrolled infections, other autoimmune diseases, pregnancy or lactation. Diagnoses were based on clinical symptoms, serum thyroxine and TRAb, thyroid ultrasound and orbital computed tomography. The TCR CDR3 was subjected to a first round of RT-PCR using the HTBI primer set and the Qiagen OneStep RT-PCR kit. Most expanded thyroid clonotypes (frequency above 0.001) were also detected in blood, a finding suggesting that blood repertoires may reflect thyroid immune responses. A 13 V-J signature model separated ophthalmopathy from stable hyperthyroidism, with about 88% sensitivity and 81% to 83% specificity in cross-validation and 80%/75% in testing. During validation, the model predicted progression to ophthalmopathy a median of about 6.3 months ahead of onset, with approximately 70% sensitivity and 72% to 80% specificity. A discovery cohort of approximately 97 patients, roughly 40 with Graves' ophthalmopathy and about 58 with stable Graves' hyperthyroidism, was used to find distinguishing TCR V-J signatures. Prospective prediction of ophthalmopathy was tested in an independent validation cohort of 18 to 20 hyperthyroidism patients and roughly 16 patients who later progressed to ophthalmopathy. For training and testing, the 100 or so patients in the discovery cohort were randomly divided in a 7:3 ratio. The study also compared thyroid tissue and blood T-cell repertoires from 5 to 7 Graves' hyperthyroidism patients. After sampling, hyperthyroidism patients received methimazole starting at 30 mg daily, and ophthalmopathy patients received high-dose intravenous methylprednisolone. Libraries were constructed in a second round of multiplex PCR, after which size selection and purification were carried out. Sequencing of the libraries was done on an Illumina HiSeq2000 using paired-end 100 bp reads. Raw data were processed with SOAPnuke, discarding reads with adapters, uncalled bases, mean Phred below 15, or no exact constant-primer or identifier match. High-quality paired reads were merged with COPE v1.2.5, and unique nucleotide sequences were defined as clonotypes. Clonotypes were aligned to IMGT TRBV, TRBD and TRBJ reference segments using MiTCR v1.1. Analysis was restricted to V-J combinations with a frequency above 0.0001, which covered roughly 99% of repertoires. A TCS score was defined as the ratio between F50 (clonal expansion) and ExV (chaos), using BLOSUM62-based TCRdist between CDR3 peptides within each V-J. Welch's t-statistics and random forest reduced around 510 V-J features to some 14, which were used in a naive Bayes classifier (R e1071). No statistical method was used to fix the sample size in advance, and group allocation was not hidden from the investigators. The paper describes TCR Vbeta CDR3 sequencing of fewer than 150 peripheral blood samples, made up of some 42 ophthalmopathy patients, 70 to 75 hyperthyroidism patients and 17 progressor patients.

The source was peripheral blood mononuclear cells (PBMCs), collected at new diagnosis, from a patient treated with antithyroid drugs. The clonotype comes from a woman under 40 with Graves disease. Donor details come from another sample of the same person, matched by shared clones.

The sequenced DNA is TGTGCCAGTAGTCGACCCGGGACTAGCGGGAGCTATGAGCAGTTCTTC. Translated, this is CASSRPGTSGSYEQFF. The chain was built from TRBV19 and TRBJ2-1; 14 bases in between match TRBD2. After removal of 5 bases from V and 8 bases from J, the junction retains 8 bases not matched to a gene. CDR1 and CDR2 are read off the germline V gene (reference sequence) as LNHDA and SQIVND. The CDR3 covers 16 residues, taking in both the cysteine and the phenylalanine. CDR3 DNA only is kept here, 48 bases in frame from base 1.